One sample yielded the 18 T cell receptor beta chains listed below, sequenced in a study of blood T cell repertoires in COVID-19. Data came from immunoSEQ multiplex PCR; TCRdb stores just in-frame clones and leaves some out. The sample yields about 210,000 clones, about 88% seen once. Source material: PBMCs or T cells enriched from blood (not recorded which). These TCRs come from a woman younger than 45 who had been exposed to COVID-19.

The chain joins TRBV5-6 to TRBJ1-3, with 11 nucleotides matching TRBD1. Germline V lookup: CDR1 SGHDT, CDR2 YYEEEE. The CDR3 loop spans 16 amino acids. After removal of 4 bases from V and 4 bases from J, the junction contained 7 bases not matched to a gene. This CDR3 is CASSTPGQGEGNTIYF. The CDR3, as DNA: TGTGCCAGCAGCACTCCGGGACAGGGGGAGGGAAACACCATATATTTT.

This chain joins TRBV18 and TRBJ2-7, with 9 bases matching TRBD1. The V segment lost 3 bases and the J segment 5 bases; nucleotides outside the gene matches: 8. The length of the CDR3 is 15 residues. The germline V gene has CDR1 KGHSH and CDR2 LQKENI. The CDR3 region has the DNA TGTGCCAGCTCACCGGGACGGGACAGGGTCCACGAGCAGTACTTC. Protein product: CASSPGRDRVHEQYF.

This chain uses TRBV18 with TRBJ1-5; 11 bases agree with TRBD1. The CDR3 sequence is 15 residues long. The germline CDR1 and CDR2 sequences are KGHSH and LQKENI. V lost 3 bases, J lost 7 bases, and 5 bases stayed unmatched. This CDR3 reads CASSPGQGARQPQHF. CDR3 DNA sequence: TGTGCCAGCTCACCTGGACAGGGGGCAAGGCAGCCCCAGCATTTT.

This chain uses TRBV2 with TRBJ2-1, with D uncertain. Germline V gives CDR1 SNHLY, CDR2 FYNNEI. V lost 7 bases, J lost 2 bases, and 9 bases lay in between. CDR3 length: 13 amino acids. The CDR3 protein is CASTEQAYNEQFF. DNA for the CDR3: TGTGCCAGCACAGAACAAGCCTACAATGAGCAGTTCTTC.

The DNA of the CDR3 is TGTGCCAGCACGGGGAGTCGCAATCAGCCCCAGCATTTT. Protein: CASTGSRNQPQHF. The chain employs TRBV2 and TRBJ1-5; D unclear. The CDR3 has 13 residues. Trimming took off 7 bases at V and 2 bases at J, with 9 bases between the two ends. Germline CDR1 SNHLY, CDR2 FYNNEI.

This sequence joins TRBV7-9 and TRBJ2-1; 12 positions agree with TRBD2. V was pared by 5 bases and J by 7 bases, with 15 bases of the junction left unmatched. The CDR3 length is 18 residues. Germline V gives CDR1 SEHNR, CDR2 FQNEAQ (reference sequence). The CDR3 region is CASSPQRLAGGRGNEQFF. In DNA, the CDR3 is TGTGCCAGCAGCCCGCAAAGGCTAGCGGGGGGGCGTGGAAATGAGCAGTTCTTC.

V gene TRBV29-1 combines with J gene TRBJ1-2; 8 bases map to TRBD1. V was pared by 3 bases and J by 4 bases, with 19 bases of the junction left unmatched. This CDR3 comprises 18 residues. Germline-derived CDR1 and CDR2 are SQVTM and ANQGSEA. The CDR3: CSVDTTDDRGQQIYGYTF. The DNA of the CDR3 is TGCAGCGTTGACACCACTGACGACAGGGGCCAACAGATCTATGGCTACACCTTC.

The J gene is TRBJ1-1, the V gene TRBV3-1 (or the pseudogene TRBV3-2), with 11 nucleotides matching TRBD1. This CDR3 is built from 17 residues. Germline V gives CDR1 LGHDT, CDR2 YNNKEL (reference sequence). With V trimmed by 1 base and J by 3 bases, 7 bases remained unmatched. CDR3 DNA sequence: TGTGCCAGCAGCCAAGGCGGGACAGGGGGTATTGACACTGAAGCTTTCTTT. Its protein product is CASSQGGTGGIDTEAFF.

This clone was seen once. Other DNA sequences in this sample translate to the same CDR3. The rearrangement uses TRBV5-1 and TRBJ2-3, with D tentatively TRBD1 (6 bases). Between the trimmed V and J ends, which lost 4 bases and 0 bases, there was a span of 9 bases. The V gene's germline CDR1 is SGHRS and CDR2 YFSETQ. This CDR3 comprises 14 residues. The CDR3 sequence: CASSLDRSTDTQYF. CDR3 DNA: TGCGCCAGCAGCCTCGACAGGAGCACAGATACGCAGTATTTT.

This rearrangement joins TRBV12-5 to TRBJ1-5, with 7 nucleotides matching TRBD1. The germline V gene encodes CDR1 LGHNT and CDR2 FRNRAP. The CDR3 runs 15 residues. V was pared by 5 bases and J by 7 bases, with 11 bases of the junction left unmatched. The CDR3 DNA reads TGTGCTAGTGGTCGGAGTACAGGGGAAAGCCAGCCCCAGCATTTT. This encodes CASGRSTGESQPQHF.

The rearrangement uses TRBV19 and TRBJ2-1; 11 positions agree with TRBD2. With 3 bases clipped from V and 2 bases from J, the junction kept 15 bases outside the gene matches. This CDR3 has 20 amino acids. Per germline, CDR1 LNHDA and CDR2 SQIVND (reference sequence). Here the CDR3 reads CASSMGPVSGGALAYNEQFF. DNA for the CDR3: TGTGCCAGTAGTATGGGCCCGGTTAGCGGGGGGGCCCTCGCCTACAATGAGCAGTTCTTC.

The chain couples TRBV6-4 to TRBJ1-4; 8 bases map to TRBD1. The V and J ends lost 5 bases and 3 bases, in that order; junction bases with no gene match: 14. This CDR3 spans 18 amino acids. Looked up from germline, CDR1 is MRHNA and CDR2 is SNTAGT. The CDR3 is CASSLPGQGGRANEKLFF. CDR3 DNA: TGTGCCAGCAGTCTACCCGGACAGGGAGGCAGGGCTAATGAAAAACTGTTTTTT.

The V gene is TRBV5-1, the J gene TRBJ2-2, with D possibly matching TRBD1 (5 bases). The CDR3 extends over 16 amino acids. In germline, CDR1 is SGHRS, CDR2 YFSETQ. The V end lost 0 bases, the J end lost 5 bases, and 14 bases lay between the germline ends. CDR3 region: CASSLGQGFGTGELFF. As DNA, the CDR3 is TGCGCCAGCAGCTTGGGGCAGGGCTTTGGTACCGGGGAGCTGTTTTTT.

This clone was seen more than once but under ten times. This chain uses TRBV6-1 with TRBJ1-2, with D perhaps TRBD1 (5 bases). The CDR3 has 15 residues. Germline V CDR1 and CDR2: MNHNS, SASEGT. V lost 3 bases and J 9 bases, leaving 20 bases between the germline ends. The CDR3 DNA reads TGTGCCAGCAGTGATATATTGGGGCAGGGAAGGCGCTACACCTTC. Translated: CASSDILGQGRRYTF.

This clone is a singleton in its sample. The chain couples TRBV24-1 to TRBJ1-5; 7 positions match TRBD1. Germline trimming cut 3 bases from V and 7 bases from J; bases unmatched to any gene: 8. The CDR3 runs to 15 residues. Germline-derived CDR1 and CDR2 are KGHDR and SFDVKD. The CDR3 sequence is CATSDEKGANQPQHF. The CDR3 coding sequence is TGTGCCACCAGTGATGAGAAGGGGGCCAACCAGCCCCAGCATTTT.

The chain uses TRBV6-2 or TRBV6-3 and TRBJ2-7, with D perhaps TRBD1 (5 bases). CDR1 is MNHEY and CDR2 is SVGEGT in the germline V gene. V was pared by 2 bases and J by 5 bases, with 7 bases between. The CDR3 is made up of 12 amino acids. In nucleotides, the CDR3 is TGTGCCAGCAGTTACGGGGCCCACGAGCAGTACTTC. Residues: CASSYGAHEQYF.

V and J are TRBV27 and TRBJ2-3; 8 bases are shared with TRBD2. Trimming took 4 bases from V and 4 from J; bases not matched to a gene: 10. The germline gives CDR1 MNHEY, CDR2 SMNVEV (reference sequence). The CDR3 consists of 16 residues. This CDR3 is CASSSGGTSGADTQYF. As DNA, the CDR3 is TGTGCCAGCAGTTCCGGCGGGACTAGTGGGGCAGATACGCAGTATTTT.

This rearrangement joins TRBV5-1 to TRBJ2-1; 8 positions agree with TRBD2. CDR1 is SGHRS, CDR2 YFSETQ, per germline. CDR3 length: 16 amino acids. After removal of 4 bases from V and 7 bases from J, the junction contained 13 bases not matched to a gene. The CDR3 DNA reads TGCGCCAGCAGCAGCGGGGAGCGGGGGAATTTGAATGAGCAGTTCTTC. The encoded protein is CASSSGERGNLNEQFF.